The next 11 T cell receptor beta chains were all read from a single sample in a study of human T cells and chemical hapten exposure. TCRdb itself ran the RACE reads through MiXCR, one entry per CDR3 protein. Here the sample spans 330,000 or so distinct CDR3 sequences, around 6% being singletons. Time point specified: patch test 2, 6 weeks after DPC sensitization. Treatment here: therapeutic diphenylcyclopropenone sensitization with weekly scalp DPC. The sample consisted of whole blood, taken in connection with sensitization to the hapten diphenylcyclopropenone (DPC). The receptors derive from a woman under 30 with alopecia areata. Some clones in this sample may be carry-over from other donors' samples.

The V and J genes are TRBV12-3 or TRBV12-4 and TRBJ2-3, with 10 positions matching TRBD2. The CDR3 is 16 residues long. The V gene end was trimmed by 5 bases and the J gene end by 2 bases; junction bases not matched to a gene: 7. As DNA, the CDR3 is TGTGCCAGCAGTACCCTCCTAGCGGGGGCCACAGATACGCAGTATTTT. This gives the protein CASSTLLAGATDTQYF.

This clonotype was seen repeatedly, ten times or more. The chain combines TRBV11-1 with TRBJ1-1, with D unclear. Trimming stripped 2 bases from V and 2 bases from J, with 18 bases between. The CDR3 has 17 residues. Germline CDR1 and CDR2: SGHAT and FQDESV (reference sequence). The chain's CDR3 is CASSLPVQSGPNTEAFF. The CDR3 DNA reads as TGTGCCAGCAGCTTACCCGTCCAGAGTGGGCCTAACACTGAAGCTTTCTTT.

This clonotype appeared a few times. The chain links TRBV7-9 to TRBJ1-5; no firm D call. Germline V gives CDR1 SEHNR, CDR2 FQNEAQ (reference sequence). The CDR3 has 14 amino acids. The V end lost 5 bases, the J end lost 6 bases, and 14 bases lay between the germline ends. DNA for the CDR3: TGTGCCAGCAGCCCCGGGGAAGAGGGTCAGCCCCAGCATTTT. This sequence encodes CASSPGEEGQPQHF.

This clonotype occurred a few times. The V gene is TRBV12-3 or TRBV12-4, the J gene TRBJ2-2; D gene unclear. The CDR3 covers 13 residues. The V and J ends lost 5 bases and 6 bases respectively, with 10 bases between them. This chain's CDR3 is CASSPRVAGELFF. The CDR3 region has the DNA TGTGCCAGCAGTCCCCGGGTCGCCGGGGAGCTGTTTTTT.

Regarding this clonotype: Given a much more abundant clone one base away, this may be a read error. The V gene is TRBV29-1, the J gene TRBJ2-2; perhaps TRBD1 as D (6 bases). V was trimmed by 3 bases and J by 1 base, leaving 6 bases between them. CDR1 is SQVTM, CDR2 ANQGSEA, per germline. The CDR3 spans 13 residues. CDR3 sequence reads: CSVDRGNTGELFF. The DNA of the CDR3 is TGCAGCGTTGACAGGGGGAACACCGGGGAGCTGTTTTTT.

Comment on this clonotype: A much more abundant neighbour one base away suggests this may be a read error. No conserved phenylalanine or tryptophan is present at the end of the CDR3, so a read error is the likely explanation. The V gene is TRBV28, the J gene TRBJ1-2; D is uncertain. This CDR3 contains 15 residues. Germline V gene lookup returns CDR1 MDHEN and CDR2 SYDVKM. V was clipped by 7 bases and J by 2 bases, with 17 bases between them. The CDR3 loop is CASKNGERSNYGYTI. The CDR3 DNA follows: TGTGCCAGCAAAAATGGAGAACGGTCAAACTATGGCTACACCATC.

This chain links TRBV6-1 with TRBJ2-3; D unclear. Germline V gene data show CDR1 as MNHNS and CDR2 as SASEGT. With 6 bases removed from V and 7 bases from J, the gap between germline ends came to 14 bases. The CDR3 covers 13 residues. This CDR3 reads CASRKATTNTQYF. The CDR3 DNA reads TGTGCCAGCAGGAAGGCTACAACGAATACGCAGTATTTT.

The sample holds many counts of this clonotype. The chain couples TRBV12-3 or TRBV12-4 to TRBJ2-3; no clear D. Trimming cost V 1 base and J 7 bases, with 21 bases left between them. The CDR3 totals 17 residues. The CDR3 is CASSLGLGVEIGNTQYF. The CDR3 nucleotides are TGTGCCAGCAGTTTAGGATTAGGTGTGGAGATTGGGAATACGCAGTATTTT.

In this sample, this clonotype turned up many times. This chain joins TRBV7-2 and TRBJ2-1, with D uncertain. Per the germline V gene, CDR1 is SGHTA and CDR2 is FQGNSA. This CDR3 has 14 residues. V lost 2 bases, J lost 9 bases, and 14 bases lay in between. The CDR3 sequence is CASSLPGWPFEQFF. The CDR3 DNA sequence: TGTGCCAGCAGCTTACCCGGCTGGCCCTTTGAGCAGTTCTTC.

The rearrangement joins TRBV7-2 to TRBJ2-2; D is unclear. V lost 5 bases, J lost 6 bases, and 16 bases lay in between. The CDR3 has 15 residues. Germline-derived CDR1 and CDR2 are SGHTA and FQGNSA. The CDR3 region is CASSGRAATSGELFF. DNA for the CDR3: TGTGCCAGCAGCGGTCGGGCCGCTACGTCCGGGGAGCTGTTTTTT.

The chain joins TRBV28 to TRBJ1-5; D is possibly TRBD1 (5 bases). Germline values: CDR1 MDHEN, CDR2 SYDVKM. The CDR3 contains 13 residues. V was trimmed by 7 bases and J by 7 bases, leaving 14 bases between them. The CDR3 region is CASTNSGLQPQHF. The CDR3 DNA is TGTGCCAGCACAAATTCAGGGTTACAGCCCCAGCATTTT.